This T cell receptor (beta chain) was recorded in a study of T cell changes during pregnancy in multiple sclerosis. This clone is a singleton in its sample. The CDR3 runs 14 residues. V was clipped by 5 bases and J by 10 bases; unmatched bases: 9. Germline V gene data show CDR1 as SEHNR and CDR2 as FQNEAQ (reference sequence). Libraries were prepared by immunoSEQ multiplex PCR; TCRdb keeps only in-frame clonotypes and omits some of them. The repertoire holds about 74,000 clones, with under 95% as singletons. The material sequenced was peripheral blood, taken in the third trimester of pregnancy. This chain uses TRBV7-9 with TRBJ2-2; 8 bases map to TRBD2. This sequence originates from a female donor with multiple sclerosis, enrolled in a pregnancy study. CDR3 DNA: TGTGCCAGCAGCAAGACCGGGGGGGCGTTGGAGCTGTTTTTT. As protein: CASSKTGGALELFF.